The next 5 T cell receptor beta chains were all read from a single sample in a study of T cell repertoires in cytomegalovirus infection (dated by TCRdb to the late 2010s). The data were produced on an Illumina HiSeq 1500. TCRdb reanalyzed the raw reads on its own, using fastp at Q25 for trimming and MiXCR for clone calling, and kept in-frame beta chains. Rows are unified per CDR3 protein, each entry keeping the most common DNA and genes. Counted in this sample were 300,000 to 400,000 distinct CDR3 sequences; 9% to 9.5% of them appeared once. 4.3% of the sample comes from the top ten. Sequenced sample: PBMCs. Source of these receptors: a human donor in good health (CMV status not recorded). Some clones in this sample may be carry-over from other donors' samples.

This chain uses TRBV28 with TRBJ1-2; TRBD1 aligns across 8 bases. Germline-derived CDR1 and CDR2 are MDHEN and SYDVKM. The CDR3 consists of 14 residues. The V and J ends lost 5 bases and 6 bases, in that order; junction bases with no gene match: 8. The DNA of the CDR3 is TGTGCCAGCAGTGTGGATGCACAGGGGGATGGCTACACCTTC. Translating it yields CASSVDAQGDGYTF.

J is TRBJ2-1 and V is TRBV19; D might be TRBD1 (6 bases). Germline V gene data show CDR1 as LNHDA and CDR2 as SQIVND (reference sequence). Trimming pared 7 bases from V and 1 base from J, leaving 11 bases between. The CDR3 sequence is 14 residues long. The CDR3 reads CASKYRVSYNEQFF. For the CDR3, the DNA is TGTGCCAGTAAATACAGGGTGTCCTACAATGAGCAGTTCTTC.

This clonotype was seen many times. The V call is TRBV6-2 or TRBV6-3, the J call TRBJ2-3; weak D call: TRBD2 (5 bases). The CDR3 spans 16 residues. The germline V gene has CDR1 MNHEY and CDR2 SVGEGT. V lost 7 bases, J lost 6 bases, and 23 bases lay in between. Written as DNA, the CDR3 is TGTGCCAGCACCCCGCACAGAGGGAGTTACTCCGATACGCAGTATTTT. Amino acid sequence: CASTPHRGSYSDTQYF.

This chain joins TRBV20-1 and TRBJ2-5, with 7 positions matching TRBD2. V shed 0 bases and J 4 bases; nucleotides not matched to a gene: 2. This CDR3 contains 13 residues. The V gene's germline CDR1 is DFQATT and CDR2 SNEGSKA (reference sequence). CDR3 nucleotides: TGCAGTGCTAGAGAGGGAGGGAGAGAGACCCAGTACTTC. This codes for CSAREGGRETQYF.

A few counts support this clonotype. J is TRBJ1-1 and V is TRBV10-3; a possible D gene is TRBD1 (6 bases). The CDR3 extends over 14 amino acids. Germline V gives CDR1 ENHRY, CDR2 SYGVKD. V lost 6 bases to trimming and J lost 3 bases, with 14 bases between them. The CDR3 DNA is TGTGCCATCAGCGATCACAGGGTTGACACTGAAGCTTTCTTT. It yields the protein CAISDHRVDTEAFF.